Reported below is one TCR beta chain. Its target is unknown. Sequencing was performed with immunoSEQ multiplex PCR; in TCRdb, only in-frame clones are kept and a portion is missing. Here the sample spans fewer than 150,000 clones, about nine tenths being singletons. The record originates from a study of CD4+ T cells in melanoma. Study findings and constraints: A reported correlation linked neoantigen-specific CD4+ T cells to CD8+, macrophage and B cell function. Neoantigen-specific CD4+ T cells in melanoma reportedly had diverse differentiation states.

From germline, CDR1 is MNHEY and CDR2 SVGAGI. Losses at the gene ends were 0 bases for V and 0 bases for J; bases not matched to a gene: 3. The CDR3 totals 16 residues. The chain is built from TRBV6-5 and TRBJ1-1; 8 bases are shared with TRBD1. The origin of this receptor is a human donor with melanoma. CDR3 loop: CASSYSRTGLNTEAFF. DNA of the CDR3: TGTGCCAGCAGTTACTCACGGACAGGGCTGAACACTGAAGCTTTCTTT.